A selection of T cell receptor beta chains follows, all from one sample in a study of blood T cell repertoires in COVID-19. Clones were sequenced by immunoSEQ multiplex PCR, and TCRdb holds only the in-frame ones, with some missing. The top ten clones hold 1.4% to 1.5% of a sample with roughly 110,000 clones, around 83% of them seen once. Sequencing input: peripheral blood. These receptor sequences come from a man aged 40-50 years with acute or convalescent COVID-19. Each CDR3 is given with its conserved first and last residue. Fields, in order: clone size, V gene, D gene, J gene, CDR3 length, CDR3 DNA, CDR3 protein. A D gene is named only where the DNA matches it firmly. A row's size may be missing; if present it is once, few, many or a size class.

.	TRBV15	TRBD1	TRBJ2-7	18	TGTGCCACCAGCAGAGATGGGAGTAAGGGGACAGGGGACTACGAGCAGTACTTC	CATSRDGSKGTGDYEQYF
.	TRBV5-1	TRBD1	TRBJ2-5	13	TGCGCCAGCAGCCTAGGGACAGAAGAGACCCAGTACTTC	CASSLGTEETQYF
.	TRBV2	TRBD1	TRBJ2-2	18	TGTGCCAGCAGTGACGACAGGGGTCATCAAAGATACACCGGGGAGCTGTTTTTT	CASSDDRGHQRYTGELFF
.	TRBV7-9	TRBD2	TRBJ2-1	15	TGTGCCAGCAGCCTTAGCGGGGGGAGATGGAATGAGCAGTTCTTC	CASSLSGGRWNEQFF
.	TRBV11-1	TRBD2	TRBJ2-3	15	TGTGCCAGCAGCTTTAGCGGGGGGGCTACAGATACGCAGTATTTT	CASSFSGGATDTQYF
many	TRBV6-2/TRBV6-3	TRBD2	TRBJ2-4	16	TGTGCCAGCAGTTACTCGGGGACTAGCAGAAGAAACATTCAGTACTTC	CASSYSGTSRRNIQYF
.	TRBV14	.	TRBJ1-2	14	TGTGCCAGCAGCCAAGACGGGCAGGGAAGAGGCTACACCTTC	CASSQDGQGRGYTF
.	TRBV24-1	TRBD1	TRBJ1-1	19	TGTGCCACCAGTGATTTGGGGACGAGGGACAGGTTCATGAACACTGAAGCTTTCTTT	CATSDLGTRDRFMNTEAFF
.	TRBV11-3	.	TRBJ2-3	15	TGTGCCAGCAGCTTAGGACAGGCCCAGTTGGATACGCAGTATTTT	CASSLGQAQLDTQYF
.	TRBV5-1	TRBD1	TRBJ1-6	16	TGCGCCAGCAGCTTGAGCGCAGGGGGATATAATTCACCCCTCCACTTT	CASSLSAGGYNSPLHF
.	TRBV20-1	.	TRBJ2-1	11	TGCAGTGCTAAACGGCGGGGTGAGCAGTTCTTC	CSAKRRGEQFF
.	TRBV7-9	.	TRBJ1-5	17	TGTGCCAGCCCTCCTCTTGTCAGGTTCCATAGCAATCAGCCCCAGCATTTT	CASPPLVRFHSNQPQHF
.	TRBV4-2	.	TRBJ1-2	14	TGTGCCAGCAGTGACGGGTTGGCTAACTATGGCTACACCTTC	CASSDGLANYGYTF
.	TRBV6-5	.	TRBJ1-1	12	TGTGCCAGCAGTAACCCGACAGATGAAGCTTTCTTT	CASSNPTDEAFF
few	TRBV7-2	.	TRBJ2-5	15	TGTGCCAGCAGCCCAAGGCCCGGGTCAGGGGAGACCCAGTACTTC	CASSPRPGSGETQYF
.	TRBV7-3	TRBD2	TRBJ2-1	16	TGTGCCAGCAGCGATTTAGCGGGAGAGACCTACAATGAGCAGTTCTTC	CASSDLAGETYNEQFF
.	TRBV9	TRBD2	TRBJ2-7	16	TGTGCCAGCAGCGTAGGGGAATTAGCGGGAGCCTACGAGCAGTACTTC	CASSVGELAGAYEQYF